This paragraph reports one TCR beta chain. The CDR3 is 16 residues long. The germline V gene encodes CDR1 LGHNA and CDR2 YNFKEQ. V was clipped by 4 bases and J by 4 bases, with 18 bases between them. The data were obtained in a study of blood T cell repertoires in COVID-19. Study-level information: From the United States, Italy and Spain came samples of acute and convalescent COVID-19. PBMCs, B-cell-depleted T cells, or T cells provided the cDNA or gDNA that made up the material.

Produced via immunoSEQ multiplex PCR; TCRdb's table is partial and in-frame only. The data contain fewer than 350,000 clones, approximately 86% of them singletons. V gene TRBV4-2 combines with J gene TRBJ2-3, with D possibly being TRBD2 (6 bases). The source is a woman aged 25 to 45 who had recovered from COVID-19. Sequenced: peripheral blood. Here the CDR3 DNA reads TGTGCCAGCAGCCGGCTGGGGGGTCCAGGCGCAGATACGCAGTATTTT. Protein sequence: CASSRLGGPGADTQYF.